The 27 T cell receptor beta chains listed next were all sequenced from one sample in a study of blood T cell repertoires in COVID-19. TCRdb keeps only in-frame clones here, not all; method: immunoSEQ multiplex PCR. The sample holds about 280,000 clones, 85% seen once. The source material was PBMCs or T cells enriched from blood (not recorded which). The receptors come from a woman between 45 and 60 years old who had recovered from COVID-19.

This chain joins TRBV3-1 (or the pseudogene TRBV3-2) and TRBJ2-7; the D gene is possibly TRBD1 (6 bases). The CDR3 is 14 amino acids. The germline V gene has CDR1 LGHDT and CDR2 YNNKEL (reference sequence). V lost 4 bases and J lost 6, with 16 bases in between. This chain's CDR3 is CASSPSSGQSEQYF. CDR3 DNA: TGTGCCAGCAGCCCATCCTCGGGACAATCCGAGCAGTACTTC.

This chain links TRBV19 with TRBJ2-5, with 11 positions matching TRBD1. Germline V gene sequence: CDR1 LNHDA, CDR2 SQIVND (reference sequence). V shed 3 bases, J shed 2 bases, and the junction held 2 bases outside the gene matches. This CDR3 is 15 amino acids long. CDR3 sequence (DNA): TGTGCCAGTAGTATGGACAGGGGGCATCAAGAGACCCAGTACTTC. Amino acids: CASSMDRGHQETQYF.

This rearrangement joins TRBV30 to TRBJ1-5; no clear D. This CDR3 comprises 17 residues. The ends were cut back, 0 bases at V and 4 bases at J, with 19 bases in the middle. Per germline, CDR1 GTSNPN and CDR2 SVGIG (reference sequence). The CDR3 sequence: CAWSVETRHGLNQPQHF. The CDR3 DNA sequence: TGTGCCTGGAGTGTAGAGACCCGACACGGACTTAATCAGCCCCAGCATTTT.

The chain couples TRBV7-3 to TRBJ2-3; unclear D gene. The CDR3 contains 15 residues. Germline V gene lookup returns CDR1 SGHTA and CDR2 FQGTGA. Trimming shortened V by 2 bases and J by 1 base, and 10 bases separated the two germline ends. The CDR3 DNA follows: TGTGCCAGCAGCTTAGAGGCACGGGGCACAGATACGCAGTATTTT. This encodes CASSLEARGTDTQYF.

The chain has TRBV20-1 and TRBJ1-1, with D maybe TRBD1 (6 bases). Germline V lookup: CDR1 DFQATT, CDR2 SNEGSKA (reference sequence). CDR3 length: 13 residues. Trimming stripped 3 bases from V and 2 bases from J, with 10 bases between. The CDR3 DNA is TGCAGTGCTAGTGGACAGCTTAACACTGAAGCTTTCTTT. It yields the protein CSASGQLNTEAFF.

The chain has TRBV27 and TRBJ2-7; no clear D. Germline V gene sequence: CDR1 MNHEY, CDR2 SMNVEV (reference sequence). The CDR3 spans 15 residues. V shed 0 bases and J shed 3 bases, with 12 bases lying between them. In nucleotides, the CDR3 is TGTGCCAGCAGTTTATCGAGGCCGCCTCGCTACGAGCAGTACTTC. Its translation: CASSLSRPPRYEQYF.

CDR3 sequence (DNA): TGTGCCACCAGTGATACAGGCTACAATGAGCAGTTCTTC. Protein: CATSDTGYNEQFF. The chain is built from TRBV24-1 and TRBJ2-1; possibly TRBD1 for D (5 bases). The CDR3 consists of 13 residues. CDR1 is KGHDR and CDR2 is SFDVKD in the germline V gene. V was pared by 3 bases and J by 3 bases, with 5 bases between.

This rearrangement joins TRBV9 to TRBJ2-7, with a tentative D call TRBD1 (6 bases). The germline V gene has CDR1 SGDLS and CDR2 YYNGEE. V was trimmed by 2 bases and J by 4 bases, leaving 13 bases between them. CDR3 size: 14 residues. CDR3 loop: CASSVAQGGYEQYF. CDR3 in DNA: TGTGCCAGCAGCGTTGCACAGGGCGGTTACGAGCAGTACTTC.

The table lists this clone with a count of one. The chain uses TRBV2 and TRBJ2-6, with D uncertain. Germline V gene lookup returns CDR1 SNHLY and CDR2 FYNNEI. The CDR3 runs to 16 residues. V dropped 7 bases and J dropped 0 bases, with 13 bases sitting between them. CDR3 sequence reads: CASTLENYSGANVLTF. Written as DNA, the CDR3 is TGTGCCAGCACTCTCGAAAACTACTCTGGGGCCAACGTCCTGACTTTC.

The chain carries TRBV5-1 and TRBJ2-7, with 8 positions matching TRBD1. This CDR3 has 18 residues. The V segment lost 3 bases and the J segment 0 bases; nucleotides outside the gene matches: 14. Looked up from germline, CDR1 is SGHRS and CDR2 is YFSETQ. CDR3 sequence: CASSYGTLTGGSSYEQYF. CDR3 bases: TGCGCCAGCAGCTACGGTACTTTAACAGGGGGGAGCTCCTACGAGCAGTACTTC.

This chain uses TRBV5-5 with TRBJ2-7, with D perhaps TRBD2 (5 bases). CDR1 and CDR2 (germline): SGHKS, YYEKEE (reference sequence). Trimming removed 2 bases from V and 0 bases from J, with 9 bases in between. The CDR3 totals 14 residues. CDR3 sequence: CASSFSGISYEQYF. Here the CDR3 DNA reads TGTGCCAGCAGCTTTTCCGGGATCTCCTACGAGCAGTACTTC.

J is TRBJ2-6 and V is TRBV4-1; TRBD1 matches 7 bases. The V gene end was trimmed by 1 base and the J gene end by 2 bases; junction bases not matched to a gene: 17. CDR1 and CDR2 (germline): MGHRA, YSYEKL. The CDR3 extends over 21 amino acids. In DNA form, the CDR3 reads TGCGCCAGCAGCCAAGGGATTTTGCAACAGGGGAAAAGTACTGGGGCCAACGTCCTGACTTTC. This translates into CASSQGILQQGKSTGANVLTF.

J is TRBJ1-1 and V is TRBV14; the D is unclear. The V gene lost 1 base and the J gene lost 6 bases, with 9 bases spanning the gap. The germline CDR1 and CDR2 sequences are SGHDN and FVKESK. CDR3 length: 13 residues. The CDR3 sequence is CASSQATEAEAFF. CDR3 sequence (DNA): TGTGCCAGCAGCCAAGCTACGGAGGCTGAAGCTTTCTTT.

This clone was detected only a few times. The chain combines TRBV21-1 with TRBJ2-1; TRBD2 is the table's D call, not checked against the DNA. TRBV21-1 is deemed a pseudogene. The CDR3 sequence is 17 residues long. CDR3 amino acids: CASTPKTSGGSYNEQFF. The CDR3 DNA sequence: TGTGCCAGCACCCCTAAAACTAGCGGGGGCTCCTACAATGAGCAGTTCTTC.

This clone was found once. This chain links TRBV14 with TRBJ1-4, with D perhaps matching TRBD1 (6 bases). Trimming removed 4 bases at V and 11 bases at J, with 17 bases between. Germline-derived CDR1 and CDR2 are SGHDN and FVKESK. The CDR3 covers 14 residues. CDR3 sequence reads: CASSPGQLGEKLFF. DNA for the CDR3: TGTGCCAGCAGCCCCGGACAGCTCGGAGAGAAACTGTTTTTT.

This clone has just one count. This sequence joins TRBV19 and TRBJ1-2, with TRBD1 as a possible D gene (6 bases). CDR3 length: 14 amino acids. Deletions cut 5 bases from V and 0 bases from J, with 10 bases between. Germline CDR1 LNHDA, CDR2 SQIVND (reference sequence). The CDR3 DNA is TGTGCCAGTAGTGAACAGGGAGCTAACTATGGCTACACCTTC. It specifies CASSEQGANYGYTF. Together with reference TRBV19 and TRBJ1-2, the CDR3 gives the full variable domain: DGGITQSPKYLFRKEGQNVTLSCEQNLNHDAMYWYRQDPGQGLRLIYYSQIVNDFQKGDIAEGYSVSREKKESFPLTVTSAQKNPTAFYLCASSEQGANYGYTFGSGTRLTVV.

The genes are TRBV10-1 and TRBJ2-3; 13 bases are a match to TRBD2. The germline V gene has CDR1 WNHNN and CDR2 SYGVQD (reference sequence). V gave up 4 bases and J gave up 0 bases; unmatched junction bases: 4. CDR3 size: 17 residues. CDR3 in DNA: TGCGCCAGCAGTGCGGGGACTAGCGGGACCAGCACAGATACGCAGTATTTT. It encodes CASSAGTSGTSTDTQYF.

The DNA for the CDR3 is TGTGCCAGCTCACCACCGACAGGCTACGAGCAGTACTTC. Its translation is CASSPPTGYEQYF. V usage is TRBV18 and J usage is TRBJ2-7, with D possibly matching TRBD1 (6 bases). Between the trimmed V and J ends, which lost 0 bases and 3 bases, there was a span of 6 bases. Germline V lookup: CDR1 KGHSH, CDR2 LQKENI. The CDR3 covers 13 residues.

This clone was seen a single time. V and J are TRBV10-3 and TRBJ2-3; D is unclear. V shed 0 bases and J shed 5 bases, with 6 bases lying between them. The CDR3 covers 13 residues. Germline CDR1 is ENHRY and CDR2 is SYGVKD. CDR3 in amino acids: CAISESTRDTQYF. Here the CDR3 DNA reads TGTGCCATCAGTGAGTCTACGCGAGATACGCAGTATTTT.

The count of this clone is one. The chain carries TRBV2 and TRBJ1-1, with 7 nucleotides matching TRBD1. The germline CDR1 and CDR2 sequences are SNHLY and FYNNEI. There are 13 residues in the CDR3. With V trimmed by 8 bases and J by 3 bases, 6 bases remained unmatched. The CDR3: CASGRQGYTEAFF. The CDR3, as DNA: TGTGCCAGCGGACGACAGGGCTACACTGAAGCTTTCTTT.

The V and J genes are TRBV27 and TRBJ1-1; 8 bases fit TRBD1. Per the germline V gene, CDR1 is MNHEY and CDR2 is SMNVEV (reference sequence). The V and J ends lost 5 bases and 4 bases, in that order; junction bases with no gene match: 6. There are 14 residues in the CDR3. This chain's CDR3 is CASSPTTGGTEAFF. Written as DNA, the CDR3 is TGTGCCAGCAGTCCGACAACAGGGGGCACTGAAGCTTTCTTT.

The chain recombines TRBV24-1 with TRBJ1-1; the match to TRBD1 covers 8 bases. Germline V gene lookup returns CDR1 KGHDR and CDR2 SFDVKD. The CDR3 is 14 residues long. V lost 2 bases and J lost 5; bases outside the gene matches: 3. The CDR3 is CATSDSGQETEAFF. CDR3 nucleotides: TGTGCCACCAGTGATTCGGGACAGGAAACTGAAGCTTTCTTT.

V usage is TRBV30 and J usage is TRBJ2-7; D is unresolved. CDR1 is GTSNPN, CDR2 SVGIG, per germline (reference sequence). This CDR3 spans 11 amino acids. V was shortened by 4 bases and J by 2 bases, with 6 bases between the two germline ends. The CDR3 DNA is TGTGCCTGGAACCGGGCCTACGAGCAGTACTTC. Translation gives CAWNRAYEQYF.

The chain combines TRBV4-1 with TRBJ1-2, with a tentative D call TRBD1 (5 bases). The CDR3 consists of 14 residues. Per the germline V gene, CDR1 is MGHRA and CDR2 is YSYEKL. V lost 2 bases, J lost 4 bases, and 11 bases lay in between. The CDR3 nucleotides read TGCGCCAGCAGCCAACTCCACGGGGGCTATGGCTACACCTTC. Its protein product is CASSQLHGGYGYTF.

This chain joins TRBV18 and TRBJ1-2; D not certain. Per the germline V gene, CDR1 is KGHSH and CDR2 is LQKENI. V dropped 3 bases and J dropped 3 bases, with 8 bases sitting between them. The CDR3 runs 13 residues. The CDR3 loop reads CASSPGRDYGYTF. For the CDR3, the DNA is TGTGCCAGCTCACCGGGGAGGGACTATGGCTACACCTTC.

This clone was observed once. The chain uses TRBV7-6 and TRBJ2-6, with D possibly matching TRBD2 (6 bases). V dropped 4 bases and J dropped 0 bases, with 19 bases sitting between them. The CDR3 loop spans 19 amino acids. Germline-derived CDR1 and CDR2 are SGHVS and FNYEAQ. The CDR3 DNA reads TGTGCCAGCAGCTCTTGGAGGGTAGCGGTCAGCTCTGGGGCCAACGTCCTGACTTTC. Its translation: CASSSWRVAVSSGANVLTF.

The CDR3 coding sequence is TGTGCCAGCAGAGAGGCCATGGCCTATGGCTACACCTTC. Translated: CASREAMAYGYTF. The chain uses TRBV6-5 and TRBJ1-2; D is unresolved. Trimming left V 6 bases short and J 4 bases short, with 12 bases between. The V gene's germline CDR1 is MNHEY and CDR2 SVGAGI. The CDR3 has 13 residues.